This paragraph reports one T cell receptor (beta chain). These data come from a study of cytomegalovirus exposure and HLA in healthy donors. V lost 5 bases, J lost 9 bases, and 14 bases lay in between. The CDR3 contains 14 residues. Looked up from germline, CDR1 is LNHDA and CDR2 is SQIVND (reference sequence). The PCR employed 60 Vbeta primers together with 13 Jbeta primers. Profiled with immunoSEQ multiplex PCR; TCRdb holds only in-frame clones, not every one. Altogether over 110,000 clones are present, about 76% being singletons, with the ten largest covering approximately 2.8%. The chain has TRBV19 and TRBJ1-6; D is undetermined. Sequenced sample: PBMCs. This receptor was taken from a female donor in good health and CMV-seronegative. The CDR3 DNA is TGTGCCAGTAGTCCGGAGTTTGGTGGTTCACCCCTCCACTTT. Translation gives CASSPEFGGSPLHF.